This TCR beta chain was profiled in a study of T cells after yellow fever vaccination. TCR cDNA, made by 5'RACE template switching, carried an added universal primer site and UMIs. TCRdb analysed the 5' RACE reads with MiXCR anew, one entry per CDR3 protein. The sample includes under 150,000 distinct CDR3 sequences, over 7% of them seen just once. There are a few counts of this clonotype. Germline V gene sequence: CDR1 MNHNS, CDR2 SASEGT. The J segment lost 2 bases and the V segment lost 7 bases, leaving 11 bases of the junction unmatched. This CDR3 is built from 15 residues. V is TRBV6-1 and J is TRBJ2-7, with 7 bases identical to TRBD1. The sequencing here drew on CD4+ T cells sorted from PBMCs, taken 5 days after the yellow fever booster vaccination. This receptor was taken from a man aged 25 to 40 who received the YFV17D yellow fever vaccine. The CDR3 here is CASTARGQAAYEQYF. CDR3 nucleotide sequence: TGTGCCAGCACCGCTCGCGGACAGGCCGCCTACGAGCAGTACTTC.